The T cell receptor (beta chain) under discussion was sequenced for a study of circulating and synovial CD4+ cells in juvenile arthritis. Findings of the study overall: Bulk blood CD4 repertoires were more diverse than these. Vbeta family usage analysis did not detect the pathogenic-like versus bulk difference. Bulk blood CD4 samples held at least an order of magnitude more or fewer genomes than CPL.

The CDR3 runs 15 residues. Germline V lookup: CDR1 MNHEY, CDR2 SVGAGI. The V and J ends lost 2 bases and 3 bases respectively, with 14 bases between them. This clone has more than one count but fewer than ten. Its antigen is not known. Samples derive from patients with active juvenile idiopathic arthritis. Produced via immunoSEQ multiplex PCR; TCRdb's table is partial and in-frame only. The table lists around 32,000 clones, about 94% of them singletons. This rearrangement joins TRBV6-5 to TRBJ2-7, with D possibly being TRBD2 (6 bases). The sequencing sample was made of CD4+ T cells from blood. The TCR sequence derives from a human donor with juvenile idiopathic arthritis. The CDR3 nucleotides are TGTGCCAGCAGTTACCGGCTGCGAGCGGGCTACGAGCAGTACTTC. It yields the protein CASSYRLRAGYEQYF.